These 19 T cell receptor beta chains were sequenced from one sample in a study of blood T cell repertoires in COVID-19 (dated by TCRdb to about 2020). The protocol used for the library was the immunoSEQ multiplex PCR assay. TCRdb took over this immuneACCESS table, retaining in-frame rearrangements with V and J assigned. Such tables are incomplete; in checked studies, under half of the missing clones stem from an unresolved V gene, and the remainder is unexplained. Present in this sample are around 230,000 clones, about 80% of which were seen just once. Of the sample, roughly 15% is held by the ten largest clones. The specimen was PBMCs or T cells enriched from blood (not recorded which). Receptors originate from a man aged 35-49 years who had recovered from COVID-19.

The rearrangement joins TRBV3-1 (or the pseudogene TRBV3-2) to TRBJ1-6, with D uncertain. Trimming cost V 3 bases and J 10 bases, with 13 bases left between them. The germline CDR1 and CDR2 sequences are LGHDT and YNNKEL (reference sequence). The CDR3 runs 14 residues. The CDR3: CASSHGGRESPLHF. For the CDR3, the DNA is TGTGCCAGCAGCCACGGCGGGCGAGAATCACCCCTCCACTTT.

The sample holds one count of this clone. The chain is built from TRBV24-1 and TRBJ2-4; tentative D call: TRBD2 (6 bases). CDR1 is KGHDR, CDR2 SFDVKD, per germline. The CDR3 is 17 amino acids. V was clipped by 3 bases and J by 3 bases, with 17 bases between them. CDR3 DNA: TGTGCCACCAGTGATCCCGGGGATTTGGGGGGCAAAAACATTCAGTACTTC. Amino acid sequence: CATSDPGDLGGKNIQYF.

The V gene is TRBV29-1, the J gene TRBJ2-7, with TRBD1 matching 10 bases. This CDR3 spans 16 amino acids. Germline V gene sequence: CDR1 SQVTM, CDR2 ANQGSEA. After removal of 1 base from V and 3 bases from J, the junction contained 9 bases not matched to a gene. The CDR3 loop is CSVEVLKGTGVYEQYF. DNA of the CDR3: TGCAGCGTTGAAGTTCTTAAAGGGACAGGGGTCTACGAGCAGTACTTC.

The chain joins TRBV6-5 to TRBJ1-5; TRBD1 agrees at 11 bases. Per germline, CDR1 MNHEY and CDR2 SVGAGI. There are 13 residues in the CDR3. Trimming removed 4 bases from V and 8 bases from J; junction bases left unmatched: 1. The CDR3 reads CASSWDRGKPQHF. The CDR3 nucleotides are TGTGCCAGCAGTTGGGACAGGGGGAAGCCCCAGCATTTT.

The chain employs TRBV9 and TRBJ1-1; D not certain. Trimming removed 0 bases from V and 3 bases from J, with 6 bases in between. CDR3 size: 13 residues. Looked up from germline, CDR1 is SGDLS and CDR2 is YYNGEE. The CDR3 spells CASSVVDYTEAFF. The CDR3 nucleotides are TGTGCCAGCAGCGTAGTAGATTACACTGAAGCTTTCTTT.

CDR3 residues: CASSARDPGDEQYF. CDR3 DNA: TGTGCCAGCAGCGCCCGGGATCCGGGAGACGAGCAGTACTTC. The chain employs TRBV9 and TRBJ2-7; the D gene is possibly TRBD2 (6 bases). CDR1 SGDLS and CDR2 YYNGEE come from the germline V gene. Trimming took off 3 bases at V and 5 bases at J, with 15 bases between the two ends. This CDR3 comprises 14 residues.

The chain is built from TRBV29-1 and TRBJ2-1, with 9 bases that match TRBD2. The germline CDR1 and CDR2 sequences are SQVTM and ANQGSEA. Trimming at V came to 8 bases and at J to 7 bases, leaving 6 bases not matched to a gene. This CDR3 has 12 residues. The chain's CDR3 is CSPTSGRNEQFF. In nucleotides, the CDR3 is TGCAGCCCTACAAGCGGGAGGAATGAGCAGTTCTTC.

The chain joins TRBV3-1 (or the pseudogene TRBV3-2) to TRBJ1-1, with D possibly TRBD1 on 5 matching bases. The length of the CDR3 is 14 residues. Trimming took off 5 bases at V and 0 bases at J, with 10 bases between the two ends. CDR1 LGHDT and CDR2 YNNKEL come from the germline V gene (reference sequence). The CDR3 loop is CASSYGTLNTEAFF. In DNA, the CDR3 is TGTGCCAGCAGCTACGGGACTTTGAACACTGAAGCTTTCTTT.

The rearrangement uses TRBV5-1 and TRBJ2-7; TRBD2 agrees at 9 bases. Germline CDR1 is SGHRS and CDR2 is YFSETQ. The ends lost 0 bases at V and 5 bases at J; junction bases unmatched: 6. This CDR3 region has 15 residues. CDR3 sequence (DNA): TGCGCCAGCAGCTTGGCGGTGCGGGGGGGCAACGAGCAGTACTTC. Translation: CASSLAVRGGNEQYF.

This clone was detected once. The chain employs TRBV2 and TRBJ2-3; 8 nucleotides match TRBD2. The CDR3 is made up of 17 amino acids. J gave up 0 bases and V 1 base, and 6 bases lay outside the gene matches. Germline V gene sequence: CDR1 SNHLY, CDR2 FYNNEI. CDR3 sequence: CASSEVSSGASTDTQYF. CDR3 bases: TGTGCCAGCAGTGAAGTTAGTAGCGGGGCTAGCACAGATACGCAGTATTTT.

The CDR3 loop reads CASSWGGQGNTEAFF. The CDR3 bases are TGTGCCAGCAGCTGGGGGGGGCAGGGGAACACTGAAGCTTTCTTT. The chain joins TRBV7-8 to TRBJ1-1; maybe TRBD1 (6 bases). V lost 4 bases, J lost 1 base, and 13 bases lay in between. Germline V gene sequence: CDR1 SGHVS, CDR2 FQNEAQ. CDR3 length equals 15 residues. The entire variable domain, with the rest obtained from reference TRBV7-8 and TRBJ1-1, is as follows: GAGVSQSPRYKVAKRGQDVALRCDPISGHVSLFWYQQALGQGPEFLTYFQNEAQLDKSGLPSDRFFAERPEGSVSTLKIQRTQQEDSAVYLCASSWGGQGNTEAFFGQGTRLTVV.

The chain links TRBV7-6 to TRBJ2-5; maybe TRBD2 (6 bases). V lost 3 bases, J lost 3 bases, and 8 bases lay in between. Per germline, CDR1 SGHVS and CDR2 FNYEAQ. This CDR3 has 13 amino acids. In nucleotides, the CDR3 is TGTGCCAGCAGCTTTGCGGGGAAAGAGACCCAGTACTTC. This translates into CASSFAGKETQYF.

J is TRBJ2-4 and V is TRBV7-3; 9 nucleotides match TRBD1. Looked up from germline, CDR1 is SGHTA and CDR2 is FQGTGA. J lost 11 bases, V lost 5 bases, and 7 bases had no gene match. The CDR3 spans 13 residues. CDR3 bases: TGTGCCAGCAGCCTGGGACAGGGAACACTTCAGTACTTC. Amino acids: CASSLGQGTLQYF.

The chain combines TRBV7-3 with TRBJ2-1; 14 nucleotides agree with TRBD2. The CDR3 covers 16 residues. V was pared by 5 bases and J by 8 bases, with 8 bases of the junction left unmatched. Germline V gene data show CDR1 as SGHTA and CDR2 as FQGTGA. The CDR3 DNA reads as TGTGCCAGCAGCCTTCTCGGACTAGCGGGAGGATATGAGCAGTTCTTC. The encoded protein is CASSLLGLAGGYEQFF.

CDR3 sequence reads: CASSVDRGFTGELFF. The CDR3 DNA is TGTGCCAGCAGCGTAGACAGGGGTTTCACCGGGGAGCTGTTTTTT. This chain joins TRBV9 and TRBJ2-2; 7 bases match TRBD1. There are 15 residues in the CDR3. V lost 0 bases, J lost 4 bases, and 3 bases stayed unmatched. Germline assignment: CDR1 SGDLS and CDR2 YYNGEE.

This chain uses TRBV3-1 (or the pseudogene TRBV3-2) with TRBJ2-7; possibly TRBD1 for D (6 bases). Germline CDR1 LGHDT, CDR2 YNNKEL (reference sequence). This CDR3 comprises 14 residues. V dropped 5 bases and J dropped 0 bases, with 11 bases sitting between them. The CDR3 DNA reads TGTGCCAGCAGCGACAGGCCCAGCTCCTACGAGCAGTACTTC. Translation gives CASSDRPSSYEQYF.

The chain is built from TRBV11-2 and TRBJ2-7; D may be TRBD1 (6 bases). CDR1 is SGHAT, CDR2 FQNNGV, per germline. This CDR3 comprises 14 residues. Trimming took 6 bases from V and 4 from J, leaving 16 bases between them. The CDR3 DNA reads TGTGCCAGCAGTCCGGAAGACAGGACTTACGAGCAGTACTTC. As protein: CASSPEDRTYEQYF.

The chain has TRBV7-2 and TRBJ1-1; 7 bases are a match to TRBD1. The germline gives CDR1 SGHTA, CDR2 FQGNSA. Trimming at V came to 2 bases and at J to 6 bases, leaving 9 bases not matched to a gene. The CDR3 loop spans 15 amino acids. The chain's CDR3 is CASSLYLTGEAEAFF. The CDR3 DNA is TGTGCCAGCAGCTTATATCTAACAGGGGAGGCTGAAGCTTTCTTT.

This clone was counted once. The chain joins TRBV6-5 to TRBJ2-7; 7 bases align to TRBD2. This CDR3 has 15 amino acids. With 8 bases clipped from V and 2 bases from J, the junction kept 12 bases outside the gene matches. Germline assignment: CDR1 MNHEY and CDR2 SVGAGI. CDR3 nucleotides: TGTGCCAGCTCAACCGAGGGGCGGGGGACCTACGAGCAGTACTTC. As protein: CASSTEGRGTYEQYF.